This TCR beta chain was profiled in a study of blood T cell repertoires in COVID-19. This clone was detected once. Assay: immunoSEQ multiplex PCR; the TCRdb copy retains only in-frame clones and omits some. This sample has around 250,000 clones, with over 75% found just once. Seattle patients were enrolled while actively infected and followed longitudinally. There are 15 residues in the CDR3. Germline V gene data show CDR1 as LNHDA and CDR2 as SQIVND (reference sequence). V lost 3 bases to trimming and J lost 8 bases; unmatched junction nucleotides: 7. Specimen: peripheral blood. J is TRBJ2-1 and V is TRBV19, with 10 positions matching TRBD2. This clonotype was sampled from a woman in her 70s with COVID-19, enrolled during active disease. The CDR3 loop reads CASSMGLAGVHEQFF. DNA for the CDR3: TGTGCCAGTAGTATGGGCCTAGCGGGAGTCCATGAGCAGTTCTTC.